The entry that follows covers one T cell receptor (beta chain) sequence. Its matching antigen is unknown. The read ends 3 residues early relative to the CDR3; the germline J gene fills the gap. This specimen comes from a study of T cells in women clearing cervical HPV infection. Libraries were prepared by immunoSEQ multiplex PCR; TCRdb keeps only in-frame clonotypes and omits some of them. In total, the table holds some 15,000 clones. The study's findings and limits: Richness differences could reflect unmeasured T-cell content per sample. TRBV6-7 relative abundance averaged 0.11% in cases and approximately 0.15% in controls.

The CDR3 loop spans 14 amino acids. Losses at the gene ends were 3 bases for V and 3 bases for J; bases not matched to a gene: 3. Germline assignment: CDR1 GTSNPN and CDR2 SVGIG (reference sequence). Material for sequencing was blood buffy coat. This receptor was taken from a woman aged 18 to 75 with a cervical HPV16 infection that either progressed to CIN3+ or cleared (not recorded which). This chain uses TRBV30 with TRBJ1-2; 11 bases are a match to TRBD1. This CDR3 is CAWSGTGGYYGYTF. CDR3 DNA (partial): TGTGCCTGGAGCGGGACAGGGGGATACTATGGC.